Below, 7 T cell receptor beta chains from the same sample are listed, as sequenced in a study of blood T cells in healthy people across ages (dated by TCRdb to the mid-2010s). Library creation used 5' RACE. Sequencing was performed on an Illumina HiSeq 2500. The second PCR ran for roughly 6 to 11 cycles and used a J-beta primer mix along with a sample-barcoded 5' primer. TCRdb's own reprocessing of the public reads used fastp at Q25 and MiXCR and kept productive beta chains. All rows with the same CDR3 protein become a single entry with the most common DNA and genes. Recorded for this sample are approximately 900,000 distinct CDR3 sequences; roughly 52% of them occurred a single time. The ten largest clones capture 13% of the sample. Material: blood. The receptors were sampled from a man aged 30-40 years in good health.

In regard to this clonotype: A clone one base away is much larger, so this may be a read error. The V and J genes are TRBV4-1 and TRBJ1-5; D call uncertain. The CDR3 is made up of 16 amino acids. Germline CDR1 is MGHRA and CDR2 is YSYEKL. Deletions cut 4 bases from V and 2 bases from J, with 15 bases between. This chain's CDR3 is CASSPSTDLGNQPQHF. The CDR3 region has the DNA TGCGCCAGCAGCCCGAGCACCGACCTGGGCAATCAGCCCCAGCATTTT.

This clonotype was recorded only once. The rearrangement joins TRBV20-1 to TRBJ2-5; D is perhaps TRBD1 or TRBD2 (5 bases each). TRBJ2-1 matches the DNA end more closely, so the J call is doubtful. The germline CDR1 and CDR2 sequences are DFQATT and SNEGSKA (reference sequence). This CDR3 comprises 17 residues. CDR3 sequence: CSARGFSGTGYQETQFF. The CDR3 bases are TGCAGTGCTAGAGGGTTTTCGGGGACGGGATACCAAGAGACCCAGTTCTTC.

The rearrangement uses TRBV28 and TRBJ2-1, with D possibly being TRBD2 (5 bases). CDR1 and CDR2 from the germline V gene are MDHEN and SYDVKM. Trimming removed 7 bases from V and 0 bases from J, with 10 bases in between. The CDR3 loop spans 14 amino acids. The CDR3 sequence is CASKTGSSYNEQFF. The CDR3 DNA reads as TGTGCCAGCAAGACGGGGAGCTCCTACAATGAGCAGTTCTTC.

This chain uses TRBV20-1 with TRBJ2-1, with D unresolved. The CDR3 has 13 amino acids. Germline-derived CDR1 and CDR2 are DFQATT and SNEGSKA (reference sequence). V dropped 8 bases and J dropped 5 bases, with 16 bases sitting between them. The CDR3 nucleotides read TGCAGTACTACCAGTGGGCAGCACAATGAGCAGTTCTTC. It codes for CSTTSGQHNEQFF.

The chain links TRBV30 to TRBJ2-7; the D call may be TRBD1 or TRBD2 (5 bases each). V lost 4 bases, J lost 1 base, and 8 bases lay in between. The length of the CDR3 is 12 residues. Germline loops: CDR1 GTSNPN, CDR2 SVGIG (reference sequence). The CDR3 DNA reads TGTGCCTGGATGGGACGGTCCTACGAGCAGTACTTC. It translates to CAWMGRSYEQYF.

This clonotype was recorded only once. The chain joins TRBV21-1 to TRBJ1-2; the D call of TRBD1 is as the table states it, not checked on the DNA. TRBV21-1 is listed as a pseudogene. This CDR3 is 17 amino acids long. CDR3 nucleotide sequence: TGTGCCAGCAGCGGCAAAAAATGGGGTGGGGGGTTTGATGGCTACACCTTC. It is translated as CASSGKKWGGGFDGYTF.

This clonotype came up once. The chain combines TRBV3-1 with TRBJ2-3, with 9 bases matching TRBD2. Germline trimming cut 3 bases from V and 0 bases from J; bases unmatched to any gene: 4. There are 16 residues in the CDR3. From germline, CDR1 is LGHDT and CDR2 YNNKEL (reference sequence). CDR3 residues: CASSHERGASTDTQYF. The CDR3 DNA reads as TGTGCCAGCAGCCACGAGCGGGGGGCTAGCACAGATACGCAGTATTTT.